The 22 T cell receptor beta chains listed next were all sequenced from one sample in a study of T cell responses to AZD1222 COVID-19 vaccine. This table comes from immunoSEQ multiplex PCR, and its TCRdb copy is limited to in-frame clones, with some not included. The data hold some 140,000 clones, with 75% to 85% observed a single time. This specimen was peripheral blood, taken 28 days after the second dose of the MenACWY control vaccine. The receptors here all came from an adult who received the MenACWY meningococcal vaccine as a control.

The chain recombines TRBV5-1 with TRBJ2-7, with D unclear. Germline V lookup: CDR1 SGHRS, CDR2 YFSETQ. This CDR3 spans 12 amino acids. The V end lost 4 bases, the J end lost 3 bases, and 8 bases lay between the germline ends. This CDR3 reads CASSRGSYEQYF. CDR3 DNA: TGCGCCAGCAGCCGTGGTAGCTACGAGCAGTACTTC.

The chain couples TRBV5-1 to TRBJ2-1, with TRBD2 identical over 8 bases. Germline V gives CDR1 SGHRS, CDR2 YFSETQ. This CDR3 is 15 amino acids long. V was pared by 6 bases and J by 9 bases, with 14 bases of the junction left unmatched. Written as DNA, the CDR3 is TGCGCCAGCAAGACTAGCGCCTCGACCTTCAGTGAGCAGTTCTTC. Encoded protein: CASKTSASTFSEQFF.

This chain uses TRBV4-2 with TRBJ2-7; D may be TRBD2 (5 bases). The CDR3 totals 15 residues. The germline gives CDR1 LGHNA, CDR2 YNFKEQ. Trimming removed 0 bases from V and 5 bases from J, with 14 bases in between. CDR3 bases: TGTGCCAGCAGCCAAGATACGAGAGGGAGCAACGAGCAGTACTTC. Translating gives CASSQDTRGSNEQYF.

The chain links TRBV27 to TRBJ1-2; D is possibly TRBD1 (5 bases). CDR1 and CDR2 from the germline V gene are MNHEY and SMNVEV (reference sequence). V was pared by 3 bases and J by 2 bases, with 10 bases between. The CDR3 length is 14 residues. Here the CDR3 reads CASSFVGTNYGYTF. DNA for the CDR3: TGTGCCAGCAGTTTCGTCGGGACGAACTATGGCTACACCTTC.

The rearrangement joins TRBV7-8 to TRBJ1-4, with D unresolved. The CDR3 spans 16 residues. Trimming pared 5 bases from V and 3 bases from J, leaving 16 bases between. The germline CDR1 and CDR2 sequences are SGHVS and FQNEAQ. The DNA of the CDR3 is TGTGCCAGCAGCCACGACCGGGCCCGGCCTAATGAAAAACTGTTTTTT. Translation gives CASSHDRARPNEKLFF.

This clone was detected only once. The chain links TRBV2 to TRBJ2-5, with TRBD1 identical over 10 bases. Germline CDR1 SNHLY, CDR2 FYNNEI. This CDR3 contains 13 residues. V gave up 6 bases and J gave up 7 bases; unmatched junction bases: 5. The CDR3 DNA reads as TGTGCCAGCAGCGGGACAGGGGAAGGGACCCAGTACTTC. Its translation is CASSGTGEGTQYF.

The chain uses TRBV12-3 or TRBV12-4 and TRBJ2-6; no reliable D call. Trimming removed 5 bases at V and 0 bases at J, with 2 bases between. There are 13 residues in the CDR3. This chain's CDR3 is CASSPSGANVLTF. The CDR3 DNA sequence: TGTGCCAGCAGTCCCTCTGGGGCCAACGTCCTGACTTTC.

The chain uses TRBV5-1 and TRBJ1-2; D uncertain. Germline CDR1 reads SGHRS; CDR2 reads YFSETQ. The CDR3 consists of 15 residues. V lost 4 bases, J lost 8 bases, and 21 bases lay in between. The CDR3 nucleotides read TGCGCCAGCAGCCGAGACGGGGAAAATACGCGGGGCTACACCTTC. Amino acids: CASSRDGENTRGYTF.

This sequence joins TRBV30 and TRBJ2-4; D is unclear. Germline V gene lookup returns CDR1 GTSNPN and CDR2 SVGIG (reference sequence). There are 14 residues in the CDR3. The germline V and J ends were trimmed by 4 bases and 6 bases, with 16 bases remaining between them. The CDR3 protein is CAWTRPGFSNIQYF. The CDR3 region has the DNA TGTGCCTGGACCCGACCGGGTTTCTCAAACATTCAGTACTTC.

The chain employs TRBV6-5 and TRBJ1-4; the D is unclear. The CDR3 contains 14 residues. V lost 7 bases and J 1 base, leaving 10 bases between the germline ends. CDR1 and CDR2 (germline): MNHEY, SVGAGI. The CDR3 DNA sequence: TGTGCCAGCATGAAGGGAGGAACTAATGAAAAACTGTTTTTT. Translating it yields CASMKGGTNEKLFF.

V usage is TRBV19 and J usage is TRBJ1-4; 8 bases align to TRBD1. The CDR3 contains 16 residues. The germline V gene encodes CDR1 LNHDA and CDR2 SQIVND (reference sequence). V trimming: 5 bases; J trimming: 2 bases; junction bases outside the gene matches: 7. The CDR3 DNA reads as TGTGCCAGTAGTTTCCCTGGACAGGGCACTAATGAAAAACTGTTTTTT. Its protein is CASSFPGQGTNEKLFF.

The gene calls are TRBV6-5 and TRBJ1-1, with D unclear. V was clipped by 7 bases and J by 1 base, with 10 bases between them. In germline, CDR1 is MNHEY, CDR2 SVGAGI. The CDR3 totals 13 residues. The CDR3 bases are TGTGCCAGCACCCAACGAGGGAACACTGAAGCTTTCTTT. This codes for CASTQRGNTEAFF.

The CDR3 here is CASSFWDTNYEQYF. The DNA for the CDR3 is TGCGCCAGCAGCTTCTGGGACACTAACTACGAGCAGTACTTC. The J gene is TRBJ2-7, the V gene TRBV5-1; D may be TRBD1 (6 bases). Germline V gene lookup returns CDR1 SGHRS and CDR2 YFSETQ. Trimming shortened V by 2 bases and J by 3 bases, and 12 bases separated the two germline ends. The CDR3 is made up of 14 amino acids.

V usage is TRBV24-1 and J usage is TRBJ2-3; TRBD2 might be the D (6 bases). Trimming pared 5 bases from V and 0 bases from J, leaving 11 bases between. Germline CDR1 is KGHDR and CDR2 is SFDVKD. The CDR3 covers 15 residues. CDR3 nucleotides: TGTGCCACCAGTGGGGTGAGCGGGAGCACAGATACGCAGTATTTT. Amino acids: CATSGVSGSTDTQYF.

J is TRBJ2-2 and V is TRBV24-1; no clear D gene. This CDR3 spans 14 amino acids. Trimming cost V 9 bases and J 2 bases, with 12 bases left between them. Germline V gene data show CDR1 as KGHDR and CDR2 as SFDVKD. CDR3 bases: TGTGCCACCGGCCGCATGGGAAACACCGGGGAGCTGTTTTTT. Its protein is CATGRMGNTGELFF.

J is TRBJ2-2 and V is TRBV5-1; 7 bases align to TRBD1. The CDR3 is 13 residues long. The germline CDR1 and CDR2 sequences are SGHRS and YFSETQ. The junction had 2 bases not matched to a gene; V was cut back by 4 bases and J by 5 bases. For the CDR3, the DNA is TGCGCCAGCAGCCCACAGGGGACCGGGGAGCTGTTTTTT. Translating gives CASSPQGTGELFF.

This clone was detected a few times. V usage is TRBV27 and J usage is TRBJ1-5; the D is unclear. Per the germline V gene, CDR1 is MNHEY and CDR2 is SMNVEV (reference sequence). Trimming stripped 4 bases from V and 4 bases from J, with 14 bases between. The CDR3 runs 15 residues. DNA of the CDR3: TGTGCCAGCAGTTCCCTACAGACACTTAATCAGCCCCAGCATTTT. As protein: CASSSLQTLNQPQHF.

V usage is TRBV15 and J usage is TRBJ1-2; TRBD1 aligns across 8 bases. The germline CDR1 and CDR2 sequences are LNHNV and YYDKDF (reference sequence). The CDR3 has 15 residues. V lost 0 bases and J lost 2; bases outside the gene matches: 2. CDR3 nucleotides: TGTGCCACCAGCAGAGAGGGGGACAGGAACTATGGCTACACCTTC. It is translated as CATSREGDRNYGYTF.

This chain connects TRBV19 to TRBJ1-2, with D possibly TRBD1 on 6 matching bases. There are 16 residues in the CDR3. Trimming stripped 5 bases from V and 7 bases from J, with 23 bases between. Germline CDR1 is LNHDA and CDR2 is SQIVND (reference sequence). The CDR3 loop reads CASSGRLRQETGGYTF. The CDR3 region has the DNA TGTGCCAGTAGTGGGAGGCTCAGACAGGAGACGGGTGGCTACACCTTC.

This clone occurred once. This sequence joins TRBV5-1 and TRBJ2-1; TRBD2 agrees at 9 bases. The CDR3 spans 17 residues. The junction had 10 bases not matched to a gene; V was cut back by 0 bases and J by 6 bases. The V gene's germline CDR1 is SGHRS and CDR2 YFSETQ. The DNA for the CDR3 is TGCGCCAGCAGCTTGGGGAATCGCGGGGGGGCCCTCAATGAGCAGTTCTTC. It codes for CASSLGNRGGALNEQFF.

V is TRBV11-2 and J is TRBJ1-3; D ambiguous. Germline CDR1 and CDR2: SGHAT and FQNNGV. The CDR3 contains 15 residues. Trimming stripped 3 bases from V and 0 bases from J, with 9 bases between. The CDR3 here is CASSLDLTSGNTIYF. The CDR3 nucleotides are TGTGCCAGCAGCTTGGACCTTACCTCTGGAAACACCATATATTTT.

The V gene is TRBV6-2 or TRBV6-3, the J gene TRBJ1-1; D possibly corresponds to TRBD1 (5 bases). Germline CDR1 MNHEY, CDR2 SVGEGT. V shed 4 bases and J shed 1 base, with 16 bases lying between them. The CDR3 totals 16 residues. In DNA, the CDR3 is TGTGCCAGCAGTTCTCTACCCCCCGGGGCGAACACTGAAGCTTTCTTT. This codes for CASSSLPPGANTEAFF.